A selection of T cell receptor beta chains follows, all from one sample in a study of blood T cell repertoires in COVID-19. The data were produced by immunoSEQ multiplex PCR, yet TCRdb's version contains in-frame clones alone and is incomplete. This sample has under 100,000 clones, with more than 75% found just once. Sequencing used peripheral blood. The receptors stem from a man aged 35-49 years with acute or convalescent COVID-19. Both conserved end residues are part of each CDR3. D genes are given only for firm matches. Not every row has a clone size; where given, it reads once, few, many or a size class.

D gene: TRBD2
V gene: TRBV4-2
clone size: -
J gene: TRBJ2-1
CDR3 DNA: TGTGCCAGCAGCCAAGATGCCAGCGGGGGGGGGTACAATGAGCAGTTCTTC
CDR3 protein: CASSQDASGGGYNEQFF

D gene: -
V gene: TRBV7-6
clone size: -
J gene: TRBJ2-3
CDR3 DNA: TGTGCCAGCAGCTTAGCGAACGGAGATACGCAGTATTTT
CDR3 protein: CASSLANGDTQYF

D gene: TRBD1
V gene: TRBV3-1/TRBV3-2
clone size: -
J gene: TRBJ1-1
CDR3 DNA: TGTGCCAGCAGCCGCCTAAGGACAGGGGAAACTGAAGCTTTCTTT
CDR3 protein: CASSRLRTGETEAFF

D gene: -
V gene: TRBV18
clone size: -
J gene: TRBJ1-1
CDR3 DNA: TGTGCCAGCTCCCTGGACTGGGGAACTGAAGCTTTCTTT
CDR3 protein: CASSLDWGTEAFF

D gene: TRBD1
V gene: TRBV4-2
clone size: -
J gene: TRBJ1-2
CDR3 DNA: TGTGCCAGCAGCCAAGGAATGGGACAGGCCCGCTACACCTTC
CDR3 protein: CASSQGMGQARYTF

D gene: -
V gene: TRBV30
clone size: -
J gene: TRBJ1-2
CDR3 DNA: TGTGCCTGGAGTTCAGGCGGGGACTATGGCTACACCTTC
CDR3 protein: CAWSSGGDYGYTF

D gene: -
V gene: TRBV21-1
clone size: -
J gene: TRBJ1-5
CDR3 DNA: TGTGCCAGCAGCAAATCGAATAACGGACAGGACTATAGCAATCAGCCCCAGCATTTT
CDR3 protein: CASSKSNNGQDYSNQPQHF

D gene: TRBD1
V gene: TRBV18
clone size: once
J gene: TRBJ2-5
CDR3 DNA: TGTGCCAGCTCACCGCGTGGGACAGGGGTTGGGCAAGAGACCCAGTACTTC
CDR3 protein: CASSPRGTGVGQETQYF

D gene: -
V gene: TRBV19
clone size: -
J gene: TRBJ1-4
CDR3 DNA: TGTGCCAGTAGTGTGGCCGATCCGGGTAAACTGTTTTTT
CDR3 protein: CASSVADPGKLFF

D gene: TRBD1
V gene: TRBV30
clone size: -
J gene: TRBJ1-4
CDR3 DNA: TGTGCCTGGGACAGGGTAGGGGAAAAACTGTTTTTT
CDR3 protein: CAWDRVGEKLFF

D gene: -
V gene: TRBV5-1
clone size: -
J gene: TRBJ2-7
CDR3 DNA: TGCGCCAGCAGCTTGGGCAGGGTGACCTACGAGCAGTACTTC
CDR3 protein: CASSLGRVTYEQYF

D gene: -
V gene: TRBV29-1
clone size: -
J gene: TRBJ2-3
CDR3 DNA: TGCAGCCACCGAAGCGGGCACACAGATACGCAGTATTTT
CDR3 protein: CSHRSGHTDTQYF

D gene: -
V gene: TRBV7-9
clone size: -
J gene: TRBJ1-4
CDR3 DNA: TGTGCCAGCCGTTACGGGGTAAATGAAAAACTGTTTTTT
CDR3 protein: CASRYGVNEKLFF

D gene: -
V gene: TRBV12-5
clone size: -
J gene: TRBJ2-5
CDR3 DNA: TGTGCTAGTGGTTCAAAAGAGACCCAGTACTTC
CDR3 protein: CASGSKETQYF

D gene: -
V gene: TRBV11-2
clone size: -
J gene: TRBJ1-2
CDR3 DNA: TGTGCCAGCAGCGCAACGAGGGGGGGCATATGGGGCTACACCTTC
CDR3 protein: CASSATRGGIWGYTF

D gene: -
V gene: TRBV20-1
clone size: -
J gene: TRBJ1-2
CDR3 DNA: TGCAGTGCGTCGGGGGAAGGCTACACCTTC
CDR3 protein: CSASGEGYTF

D gene: TRBD1
V gene: TRBV5-6
clone size: -
J gene: TRBJ1-3
CDR3 DNA: TGTGCCAGCAGGTCAACCGGGACAGCTGGAAACACCATATATTTT
CDR3 protein: CASRSTGTAGNTIYF

D gene: TRBD1
V gene: TRBV7-8
clone size: -
J gene: TRBJ1-2
CDR3 DNA: TGTGCCAGCAGCTTAGCCGGGTCAGGGGGTAACTATGGCTACACCTTC
CDR3 protein: CASSLAGSGGNYGYTF

D gene: TRBD2
V gene: TRBV4-1
clone size: -
J gene: TRBJ2-7
CDR3 DNA: TGCGCCAGCAGCCAAACTAGCGGAGCCTACGAGCAGTACTTC
CDR3 protein: CASSQTSGAYEQYF

D gene: -
V gene: TRBV7-2
clone size: -
J gene: TRBJ2-3
CDR3 DNA: TGTGCCAGCAGCTTGACGGTGACCTCCGGGGGTACGCAGTATTTT
CDR3 protein: CASSLTVTSGGTQYF

D gene: -
V gene: TRBV5-1
clone size: -
J gene: TRBJ1-5
CDR3 DNA: TGCGCCAGCAGCTTGGAAGGGGTAGGCAATCAGCCCCAGCATTTT
CDR3 protein: CASSLEGVGNQPQHF

D gene: -
V gene: TRBV3-1/TRBV3-2
clone size: -
J gene: TRBJ1-6
CDR3 DNA: TGTGCCAGCAGCCAGAGACAGTTCTCACCCCTCCACTTT
CDR3 protein: CASSQRQFSPLHF

D gene: TRBD1
V gene: TRBV2
clone size: -
J gene: TRBJ1-6
CDR3 DNA: TGTGCCAGCATCAGGGGGACGGGTAATTCACCCCTCCACTTT
CDR3 protein: CASIRGTGNSPLHF

D gene: -
V gene: TRBV4-1
clone size: -
J gene: TRBJ2-3
CDR3 DNA: TGCGCCAGCAGCCAAGAGAGGGCCTTGACAGATACGCAGTATTTT
CDR3 protein: CASSQERALTDTQYF

D gene: -
V gene: TRBV7-2
clone size: -
J gene: TRBJ2-3
CDR3 DNA: TGTGCCAGCAGCCTGGGCGCAGATACGCAGTATTTT
CDR3 protein: CASSLGADTQYF

D gene: -
V gene: TRBV3-1/TRBV3-2
clone size: -
J gene: TRBJ1-1
CDR3 DNA: TGTGCCAGCAGTAATCTACAGGGAGCAGGGGACCCTGAAGCTTTCTTT
CDR3 protein: CASSNLQGAGDPEAFF

D gene: TRBD1
V gene: TRBV5-1
clone size: -
J gene: TRBJ1-1
CDR3 DNA: TGCGCCAGCAGCCCACGGACAGGGAGGGAGGCGAACACTGAAGCTTTCTTT
CDR3 protein: CASSPRTGREANTEAFF

D gene: -
V gene: TRBV19
clone size: -
J gene: TRBJ1-2
CDR3 DNA: TGTGCCAGTAGTAACACATATGGCTACACCTTC
CDR3 protein: CASSNTYGYTF

D gene: TRBD1
V gene: TRBV7-9
clone size: -
J gene: TRBJ1-1
CDR3 DNA: TGTGCCAGCAGCCGGACAGGGGGCCCGAACACTGAAGCTTTCTTT
CDR3 protein: CASSRTGGPNTEAFF

D gene: -
V gene: TRBV5-5
clone size: -
J gene: TRBJ2-1
CDR3 DNA: TGTGCCAGCAGCTTGCCCATTCCCGGCGGGGCCCGTTCCTACAATGAGCAGTTCTTC
CDR3 protein: CASSLPIPGGARSYNEQFF

D gene: -
V gene: TRBV29-1
clone size: -
J gene: TRBJ1-2
CDR3 DNA: TGCAGCACCCACATGCACTATGGCTACACCTTC
CDR3 protein: CSTHMHYGYTF

D gene: -
V gene: TRBV7-8
clone size: -
J gene: TRBJ2-1
CDR3 DNA: TGTGCCAGCAGCTTAAACGAGGTCAATGAGCAGTTCTTC
CDR3 protein: CASSLNEVNEQFF

D gene: TRBD1
V gene: TRBV6-1
clone size: -
J gene: TRBJ1-4
CDR3 DNA: TGTGCCAGCAGTGAAGCGTTTGGGACAGCAACTAATGAAAAACTGTTTTTT
CDR3 protein: CASSEAFGTATNEKLFF

D gene: -
V gene: TRBV19
clone size: -
J gene: TRBJ2-7
CDR3 DNA: TGTGCCAGTAGTAGCCGGGGGACCTACGAGCAGTACTTC
CDR3 protein: CASSSRGTYEQYF

D gene: TRBD1
V gene: TRBV4-3
clone size: -
J gene: TRBJ1-3
CDR3 DNA: TGCGCCAGCAGTCAGGGGGCAGAGTCTGGAAACACCATATATTTT
CDR3 protein: CASSQGAESGNTIYF

D gene: TRBD2
V gene: TRBV30
clone size: once
J gene: TRBJ2-7
CDR3 DNA: TGTGCCTGGAGTGTACTGGGAGGGACCGAGCAGTACTTC
CDR3 protein: CAWSVLGGTEQYF

D gene: TRBD1
V gene: TRBV2
clone size: -
J gene: TRBJ1-3
CDR3 DNA: TGTGCCAGCAGCGACGACAGGGCTAGATACAACACCATATATTTT
CDR3 protein: CASSDDRARYNTIYF

D gene: TRBD2
V gene: TRBV30
clone size: -
J gene: TRBJ2-3
CDR3 DNA: TGTGCCTGGAGTGTTGGCGGGAGGGCGGAAGATACGCAGTATTTT
CDR3 protein: CAWSVGGRAEDTQYF

D gene: TRBD1
V gene: TRBV15
clone size: -
J gene: TRBJ1-1
CDR3 DNA: TGTGCCACCAGCGGACCCGGGACAGGGGGCCGGAGCACTGAAGCTTTCTTT
CDR3 protein: CATSGPGTGGRSTEAFF

D gene: TRBD1
V gene: TRBV6-5
clone size: -
J gene: TRBJ2-1
CDR3 DNA: TGTGCCAGCAGTTACCAATCCGGGACAGGGGCCAATGAGCAGTTCTTC
CDR3 protein: CASSYQSGTGANEQFF

D gene: -
V gene: TRBV7-3
clone size: -
J gene: TRBJ2-3
CDR3 DNA: TGTGCCAGCAGCTTAACCGCGACTAGGGGAACGCAGTATTTT
CDR3 protein: CASSLTATRGTQYF

D gene: -
V gene: TRBV15
clone size: -
J gene: TRBJ1-6
CDR3 DNA: TGTGCCACCAGCAGAGGGGACTCGGGCGAGAATTCACCCCTCCACTTT
CDR3 protein: CATSRGDSGENSPLHF

D gene: -
V gene: TRBV9
clone size: few
J gene: TRBJ1-5
CDR3 DNA: TGTGCCAGCAGCGTAGGAGAGTATAGCAATCAGCCCCAGCATTTT
CDR3 protein: CASSVGEYSNQPQHF